The clone carrying this T cell receptor (beta chain) was recorded at least ten times. Amplification targeted TCR beta CDR3 regions from RNA transcripts. The primer set for the first-round RT-PCR of the TCR CDR3 was HTBI. TCRdb used MiXCR to reprocess the multiplex PCR reads, holding one entry per CDR3 protein. This sample carries approximately 520,000 distinct CDR3 sequences, under 25% of them seen once, and the ten largest clones take roughly 29%. The data stem from a study of T cells in Graves' hyperthyroidism and ophthalmopathy. Germline loops: CDR1 KGHDR, CDR2 SFDVKD. Trimming removed 6 bases from V and 0 bases from J; junction bases left unmatched: 7. The CDR3 is 17 residues long.

This chain links TRBV24-1 with TRBJ2-2; 9 bases align to TRBD2. Sequences were obtained from blood. This sequence originates from a man between 18 and 35 years old with Graves' hyperthyroidism. DNA for the CDR3: TGTGCCACCAGTAATCCCGGACTAGCGACGAACACCGGGGAGCTGTTTTTT. Translation: CATSNPGLATNTGELFF.